The sequence of this TCR beta chain was determined in a study of blood T cell repertoires in COVID-19. In the study overall: Whether acute or convalescent, the COVID-19 samples came from the United States, Italy and Spain.

The V and J ends lost 0 bases and 0 bases, in that order; junction bases with no gene match: 1. Germline V gene sequence: CDR1 LGHNT, CDR2 FRNRAP. The CDR3 runs to 16 residues. Clones were read by immunoSEQ multiplex PCR, and TCRdb kept only the in-frame ones, dropping some. Among fewer than 250,000 clones, 82% were seen once, and the ten largest hold approximately 8.1%. Sequencing used peripheral blood. This receptor was taken from a woman aged 55-70 years with COVID-19, enrolled during active disease. The chain carries TRBV12-5 and TRBJ2-2, with 7 bases that match TRBD1. The CDR3 protein is CASGLVTGANTGELFF. The CDR3 nucleotides are TGTGCTAGTGGTTTGGTAACAGGGGCGAACACCGGGGAGCTGTTTTTT.